The next 9 T cell receptor beta chains were all read from a single sample in a study of blood T cell repertoires in COVID-19. Repertoires were generated with immunoSEQ multiplex PCR, while TCRdb's copy carries only in-frame clones and drops some. Found here are 160,000 or so clones, about four fifths of them singletons; the top ten hold approximately 3%. What was sequenced was PBMCs or T cells enriched from blood (not recorded which). Receptor source: a woman aged 60 to 75 who had recovered from COVID-19.

The CDR3 DNA reads TGTGCCAGCAGTTTAATATTGGGGCTTCAACTGTTTTTT. Translated, it gives CASSLILGLQLFF. The chain has TRBV12-3 or TRBV12-4 and TRBJ1-4, with D possibly TRBD1 on 5 matching bases. V was shortened by 2 bases and J by 12 bases, with 13 bases between the two germline ends. The CDR3 consists of 13 residues.

The rearrangement uses TRBV29-1 and TRBJ2-2; D is possibly TRBD2 (6 bases). The germline V gene has CDR1 SQVTM and CDR2 ANQGSEA. With 6 bases removed from V and 7 bases from J, the gap between germline ends came to 12 bases. The CDR3 covers 12 residues. The DNA for the CDR3 is TGCAGCGTCGTTAGGAGGGTCGGGGAGCTGTTTTTT. It codes for CSVVRRVGELFF.

This clone was found a few times. The V and J genes are TRBV9 and TRBJ2-3; tentative D call: TRBD2 (5 bases). Germline CDR1 SGDLS, CDR2 YYNGEE. V was shortened by 3 bases and J by 10 bases, with 18 bases between the two germline ends. The CDR3 covers 14 residues. CDR3 in amino acids: CASSAERTGRAQYF. In DNA form, the CDR3 reads TGTGCCAGCAGCGCGGAGCGGACGGGCCGTGCGCAGTATTTT.

The rearrangement uses TRBV6-5 and TRBJ1-1, with D unresolved. Germline V lookup: CDR1 MNHEY, CDR2 SVGAGI. The length of the CDR3 is 16 residues. Between the trimmed V and J ends, which lost 0 bases and 0 bases, there was a span of 11 bases. The CDR3 here is CASSYSISLMNTEAFF. CDR3 coding DNA: TGTGCCAGCAGTTACTCGATATCACTAATGAACACTGAAGCTTTCTTT.

The CDR3 DNA is TGTGCCAGCAGTAAAACACCGTTCTCCTACGAGCAGTACTTC. This sequence encodes CASSKTPFSYEQYF. V is TRBV6-5 and J is TRBJ2-7; D call uncertain. V lost 5 bases to trimming and J lost 0 bases, with 11 bases between them. The CDR3 sequence is 14 residues long. Germline CDR1 and CDR2: MNHEY and SVGAGI.

As for this clone: The sample carries other DNA sequences with the same CDR3. This chain links TRBV5-1 with TRBJ1-1, with TRBD1 matching 10 bases. The germline CDR1 and CDR2 sequences are SGHRS and YFSETQ. Unmatched junction bases numbered 1, after V lost 1 base and J lost 4 bases. The CDR3 contains 14 residues. The CDR3 nucleotides are TGCGCCAGCAGCTTGAGGACAGGGGGCACTGAAGCTTTCTTT. Translation: CASSLRTGGTEAFF.

This chain connects TRBV10-3 to TRBJ2-7; TRBD1 agrees at 11 bases. CDR3 length equals 14 residues. CDR1 is ENHRY and CDR2 is SYGVKD in the germline V gene. The ends lost 6 bases at V and 3 bases at J; junction bases unmatched: 4. The CDR3, as DNA: TGTGCCATCAGCCCCGGGACAGGGGGCTACGAGCAGTACTTC. This encodes CAISPGTGGYEQYF.

In this sample, this clone turned up once. This sequence joins TRBV18 and TRBJ2-7, with D maybe TRBD1 (6 bases). CDR1 and CDR2 from the germline V gene are KGHSH and LQKENI. The CDR3 runs to 15 residues. The V gene lost 0 bases and the J gene lost 3 bases, with 12 bases spanning the gap. DNA of the CDR3: TGTGCCAGCTCACCACCATCAGGGGCAGACTACGAGCAGTACTTC. This gives the protein CASSPPSGADYEQYF.

The rearrangement links TRBV7-9 to TRBJ1-1, with 9 bases fitting TRBD1. The CDR3 consists of 16 residues. Germline V CDR1 and CDR2: SEHNR, FQNEAQ (reference sequence). J was trimmed by 6 bases and V by 4 bases; bases with no gene match: 12. CDR3 in DNA: TGTGCCAGCAGCTGGACCGGGGACAGGGTGTTTTCTGAAGCTTTCTTT. It translates to CASSWTGDRVFSEAFF.